In its sample, the clone carrying this T cell receptor (beta chain) was seen a few times. What it binds is unknown. This specimen belongs to a study of cytomegalovirus exposure and HLA in healthy donors. Use of 60 Vbeta and 13 Jbeta primers characterized the PCR. Clones were sequenced by immunoSEQ multiplex PCR, and TCRdb holds only the in-frame ones, with some missing. The top ten clones hold under 5% of a sample with approximately 170,000 clones, about 81% of them seen once. The CDR3 covers 14 residues. J lost 7 bases, V lost 4 bases, and 7 bases had no gene match. Per the germline V gene, CDR1 is MNHEY and CDR2 is SVGAGI. General study points: Association with HLA alleles at 0.05 false discovery rate was found for roughly 17,000 TCR beta sequences in a later analysis.

Sequencing was performed on PBMCs. The gene calls are TRBV6-5 and TRBJ2-7, with TRBD1 identical over 10 bases. The sequence was collected from a man aged 25 to 40 in good health and CMV-seropositive. The CDR3, as DNA: TGTGCCAGCAGTTCCCTCGGGGGACAGGGGGAGCAGTACTTC. Its translation: CASSSLGGQGEQYF.